The 24 T cell receptor beta chains below were found in one sample sequenced in a study of tumor-infiltrating lymphocytes in primary liver carcinoma. Synthesis of TCR beta cDNA was carried out from about 540 ng total RNA with a constant-region primer. Nested multiplex PCR, run for three rounds with slightly modified ARM-PCR, yielded TCR beta libraries. Both of the initial two PCR rounds ran for 10 cycles and employed TRBV1-TRBV30 forward primers alongside a C-beta reverse primer. TCRdb ran MiXCR on the multiplex PCR reads and lists one entry per CDR3 protein. The data hold some 120,000 distinct CDR3 sequences, with approximately 64% observed a single time. Unsorted bulk tissue, about 19-31 mg of it, served as the source for co-extraction of RNA and DNA. The sample taken for sequencing was liver tumor tissue from sampling region 3. The subset denotes: tumor region T3, left-lateral pole. All receptors come from an older woman with primary liver carcinoma and hepatitis B virus infection.

On this clonotype itself: This may be a read error: a much more frequent sequence differs by one nucleotide. The chain has TRBV6-1 and TRBJ1-5, with D hard to call. Germline lookup yields CDR1 MNHNS and CDR2 SASEGT. Deletions cut 7 bases from V and 5 bases from J, with 12 bases between. The CDR3 covers 13 residues. This CDR3 is CASNGQADQPQHF. DNA for the CDR3: TGTGCCAGCAACGGGCAGGCTGATCAGCCCCAGCATTTT.

The gene calls are TRBV6-5 and TRBJ1-1; TRBD1 is a possible D gene (6 bases). The CDR3 loop spans 16 amino acids. Germline CDR1 and CDR2: MNHEY and SVGAGI. The V end was cut by 10 bases, the J end by 4 bases, with 25 bases between. The chain's CDR3 is CANRPRRGAHTTEAFF. The DNA for the CDR3 is TGTGCCAACAGGCCCCGTCGGGGGGCGCATACCACTGAAGCTTTCTTT.

This clonotype showed up many times. This rearrangement joins TRBV11-3 to TRBJ2-2, with D perhaps TRBD1 or TRBD2 (5 bases each). The germline V and J ends were trimmed by 1 base and 3 bases, with 9 bases remaining between them. Per germline, CDR1 SGHNT and CDR2 YENEEA. The CDR3 totals 15 residues. CDR3: CASSLGGADTGELFF. As DNA, the CDR3 is TGTGCCAGCAGCTTAGGAGGGGCCGACACCGGGGAGCTGTTTTTT.

As concerns this clonotype: This may stem from a read error, because a much larger clone lies one nucleotide away. The rearrangement links TRBV6-2 or TRBV6-3 to TRBJ2-3, with D perhaps TRBD1 (5 bases). The closer fit of TRBJ1-5 to the DNA end suggests the J call may be wrong. CDR1 is MNHEY, CDR2 SVGEGT, per germline. The CDR3 runs to 17 residues. CDR3 in DNA: TGTGCCAGCAGTTACTTTTCTGGAGCCCGAGGGGCAGATACGCAGCATTTT. It specifies CASSYFSGARGADTQHF.

The chain has TRBV6-1 and TRBJ2-7, with no clear D. This CDR3 comprises 13 residues. The germline CDR1 and CDR2 sequences are MNHNS and SASEGT. The germline V and J ends were trimmed by 7 bases and 5 bases, with 15 bases remaining between them. The CDR3 DNA reads as TGTGCCAGCAACATCTTTGAAGTCAACGAGCAGTACTTC. Amino acids: CASNIFEVNEQYF.

Turning to this clonotype: At one end the junction does not follow the germline gene, possibly because of a read error. This chain uses TRBV29-1 with TRBJ1-4; 8 bases match TRBD1. The CDR3 consists of 14 residues. Per the germline V gene, CDR1 is SQVTM and CDR2 is ANQGSEA. The CDR3 DNA reads TGCAGCGTTGATCCCACAGGGGGGCATGAAGAACTGTTTTTT. Translated, it gives CSVDPTGGHEELFF.

In regard to this clonotype: In this CDR3 the conserved last residue, phenylalanine or tryptophan, is missing, so a read error is likely. The chain is built from TRBV6-5 and TRBJ2-7, with TRBD2 identical over 7 bases. CDR3 length equals 13 residues. Trimming cost V 6 bases and J 4 bases; bases outside gene matches: 6. Per germline, CDR1 MNHEY and CDR2 SVGAGI. The CDR3 region has the DNA TGTGCCAGCAGACCAGCGGGAAGATACGAGCAGTACTTA. Protein product: CASRPAGRYEQYL.

The V and J genes are TRBV7-9 and TRBJ2-1; TRBD2 matches 8 bases. The CDR3 length is 16 residues. The junction had 14 bases not matched to a gene; V was cut back by 6 bases and J by 7 bases. Germline V gene lookup returns CDR1 SEHNR and CDR2 FQNEAQ (reference sequence). The chain's CDR3 is CASRSPRAGVENEQFF. DNA for the CDR3: TGTGCCAGCAGGTCCCCCCGAGCGGGAGTGGAAAATGAGCAGTTCTTC.

This clonotype was counted a few times. Sequence at one end of the junction differs from germline and may be a read error. The chain uses TRBV5-1 and TRBJ2-1; 7 positions agree with TRBD2. The CDR3 covers 16 residues. Germline V CDR1 and CDR2: SGHRS, YFSETQ. The CDR3 loop is CAISLAMAGAYNEQFF. In DNA form, the CDR3 reads TGCGCCATCAGCTTGGCAATGGCGGGAGCGTACAATGAGCAGTTCTTC.

The chain has TRBV11-2 and TRBJ2-2; D gene ambiguous. The ends were cut back, 5 bases at V and 7 bases at J, with 17 bases in the middle. CDR1 is SGHAT and CDR2 is FQNNGV in the germline V gene. The CDR3 spans 15 residues. CDR3 region: CASSPSQGPIGELFF. The CDR3 bases are TGTGCCAGCAGCCCATCGCAAGGACCGATCGGGGAGCTGTTTTTT.

For this clonotype: This may arise from a read error, as a much more abundant clone is one base away. Because it lacks the conserved phenylalanine or tryptophan at the end, this CDR3 is likely a read error. The DNA is left out, because the CDR3 cannot be placed on it with certainty; the CDR3 is given as TCRdb lists it. The gene calls are TRBV7-8 and TRBJ2-3; TRBD1, the D gene given by the table, was not confirmed from the DNA. The CDR3 numbers 13 amino acids, ends counted. The germline V gene encodes CDR1 SGHVS and CDR2 FQNEAQ. The CDR3 reads CASSFRFVFSVSI.

About this clonotype itself: The junction departs from germline at one end; a sequencing error may be responsible. The CDR3 spells CASSATSGVQYSEQFF. The CDR3 DNA follows: TGTGCCAGCAGCGCGACTAGCGGAGTTCAATACAGTGAGCAGTTCTTC. The chain carries TRBV11-3 and TRBJ2-1; 9 bases agree with TRBD2. The CDR3 contains 16 residues. Per germline, CDR1 SGHNT and CDR2 YENEEA.

The rearrangement links TRBV6-1 to TRBJ1-1, with D unresolved. The germline V gene encodes CDR1 MNHNS and CDR2 SASEGT. This CDR3 has 13 amino acids. The V end lost 9 bases, the J end lost 2 bases, and 13 bases lay between the germline ends. CDR3 DNA sequence: TGTGCCAGTAGTTCCCACGGAAACACTGAAGCTTTCTTT. It encodes CASSSHGNTEAFF.

As regards this clonotype: In this CDR3 the conserved last residue, phenylalanine or tryptophan, is missing, so a read error is likely. The rearrangement joins TRBV4-2 to TRBJ1-4; 7 bases line up with TRBD1. The CDR3 spans 15 residues. Germline V gene sequence: CDR1 LGHNA, CDR2 YNFKEQ. For the CDR3, the DNA is TGTGCCGGCAGACAAGAGGGGACAGCTGATGAAAAACTGTTTCTT. Amino acids: CAGRQEGTADEKLFL.

This clonotype was detected many times. The gene calls are TRBV6-2 or TRBV6-3 and TRBJ1-5; 7 positions match TRBD1. V was pared by 10 bases and J by 2 bases, with 20 bases of the junction left unmatched. Per the germline V gene, CDR1 is MNHEY and CDR2 is SVGEGT. This CDR3 is built from 18 residues. The CDR3 nucleotides read TGTGCCACTCAACAGGTACAGGGGCCGGTCCCGGGCAATCAGCCCCAGCATTTT. This encodes CATQQVQGPVPGNQPQHF.

CDR3 residues: CASSLVGVTSFGPFF. The CDR3 DNA follows: TGTGCCAGCAGCTTAGTGGGCGTCACTTCCTTTGGGCCGTTCTTC. The rearrangement uses TRBV11-2 and TRBJ2-1; no reliable D call. Germline V gives CDR1 SGHAT, CDR2 FQNNGV. CDR3 length: 15 residues. Trimming took off 1 base at V and 15 bases at J, with 22 bases between the two ends.

Remarks on this clonotype: A read error may be the cause here, since a much bigger clone is one base away. The V call is TRBV12-3 or TRBV12-4, the J call TRBJ2-3; D tentatively fits TRBD1 or TRBD2 (5 bases each). The CDR3 is 15 residues long. The CDR3: CASCLGRGITDTQYF. CDR3 DNA sequence: TGTGCCAGCTGTTTGGGACGAGGGATCACAGATACGCAGTATTTT.

In regard to this clonotype: Germline and junction disagree at one end, which may indicate a read error. The chain joins TRBV11-3 to TRBJ2-6; D is perhaps TRBD1 (5 bases). Germline CDR1 SGHNT, CDR2 YENEEA. The CDR3 loop spans 16 amino acids. The CDR3 here is CASSFGGSPGANVLSF. The CDR3 nucleotides are TGTGCCAGCAGCTTCGGTGGGTCGCCTGGGGCCAACGTCCTGAGTTTC.

This clonotype was picked up one time. Being one base from a much bigger clone, this may be a read error. The chain carries TRBV28 and TRBJ2-1; no clear D. The CDR3 is made up of 14 amino acids. CDR1 is MDHEN and CDR2 is SYDVKM in the germline V gene. Deletions cut 3 bases from V and 2 bases from J, with 8 bases between. DNA of the CDR3: TGTGCCAGCAGTTTCATGCGAACCTACAATGAGCAGTTCTTC. It is translated as CASSFMRTYNEQFF.

The count of this clonotype is one. This may be a read error: a much more frequent sequence differs by one nucleotide. Likely a read error: the CDR3 ends without its conserved phenylalanine or tryptophan. The V call is TRBV6-2 or TRBV6-3, the J call TRBJ2-5, with D unclear. V gave up 5 bases and J gave up 3 bases, with 13 bases separating them. This CDR3 region has 14 residues. Looked up from germline, CDR1 is MNHEY and CDR2 is SVGEGT. CDR3 sequence: CASSPRYPKETQYL. The CDR3 DNA reads as TGTGCCAGCAGTCCCCGATACCCAAAAGAGACCCAGTACTTA.

V usage is TRBV11-2 and J usage is TRBJ1-3, with D unresolved. The CDR3 is 16 residues long. Between the trimmed V and J ends, which lost 10 bases and 2 bases, there was a span of 21 bases. Germline V lookup: CDR1 SGHAT, CDR2 FQNNGV. The CDR3 region is CANSLVTLSPGNTIYF. The CDR3 nucleotides read TGTGCCAATAGCTTAGTGACCTTAAGTCCTGGAAACACCATATATTTT.

As for this clonotype: The CDR3 does not close with the conserved phenylalanine or tryptophan, likely indicating a read error. The DNA is omitted, as the CDR3 cannot be located on it reliably, and the CDR3 follows TCRdb's listing. This chain connects TRBV10-3 to TRBJ2-7. The CDR3 length is 14 residues, termini included. Germline V CDR1 and CDR2: ENHRY, SYGVKD. CDR3: CAISEWTSPYEQHL.

Comment on this clonotype: This clone may be a read error of a much larger clone one base away. V gene TRBV6-5 combines with J gene TRBJ1-2; no clear D. Per the germline V gene, CDR1 is MNHEY and CDR2 is SVGAGI. The CDR3 length is 13 residues. The V and J ends lost 8 bases and 0 bases respectively, with 10 bases between them. CDR3 sequence: CASSGDSNYGYTF. CDR3 sequence (DNA): TGTGCCAGCTCGGGAGACTCTAACTATGGCTACACCTTC.

The sample holds many counts of this clonotype. The CDR3, as DNA: TGTGCCAGCAGTTCTATCCGACAGGGGCGTAGGGCCAAAAACATTCAGTACTTC. This translates into CASSSIRQGRRAKNIQYF. This chain uses TRBV6-5 with TRBJ2-4, with 8 bases lining up with TRBD1. The CDR3 spans 18 residues. V trimming: 4 bases; J trimming: 1 base; junction bases outside the gene matches: 12. The germline CDR1 and CDR2 sequences are MNHEY and SVGAGI.